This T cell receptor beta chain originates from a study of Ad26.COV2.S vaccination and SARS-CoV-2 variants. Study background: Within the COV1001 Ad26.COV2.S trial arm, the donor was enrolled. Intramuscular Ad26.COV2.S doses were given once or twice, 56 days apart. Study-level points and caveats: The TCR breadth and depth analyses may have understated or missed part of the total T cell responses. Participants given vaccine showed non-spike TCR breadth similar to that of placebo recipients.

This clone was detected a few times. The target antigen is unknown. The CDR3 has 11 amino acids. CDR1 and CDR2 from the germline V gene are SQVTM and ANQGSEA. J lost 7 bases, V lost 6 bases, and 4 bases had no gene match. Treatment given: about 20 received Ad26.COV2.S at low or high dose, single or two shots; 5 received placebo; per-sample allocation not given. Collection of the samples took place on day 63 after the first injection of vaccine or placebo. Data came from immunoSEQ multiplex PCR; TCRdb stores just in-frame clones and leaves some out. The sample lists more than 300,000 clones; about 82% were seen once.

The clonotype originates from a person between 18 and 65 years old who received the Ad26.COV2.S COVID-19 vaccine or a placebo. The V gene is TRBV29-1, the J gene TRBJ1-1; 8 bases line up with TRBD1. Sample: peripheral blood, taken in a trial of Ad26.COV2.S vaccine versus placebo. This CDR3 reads CSVGQGNEAFF. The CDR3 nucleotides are TGCAGCGTCGGACAGGGAAATGAAGCTTTCTTT.